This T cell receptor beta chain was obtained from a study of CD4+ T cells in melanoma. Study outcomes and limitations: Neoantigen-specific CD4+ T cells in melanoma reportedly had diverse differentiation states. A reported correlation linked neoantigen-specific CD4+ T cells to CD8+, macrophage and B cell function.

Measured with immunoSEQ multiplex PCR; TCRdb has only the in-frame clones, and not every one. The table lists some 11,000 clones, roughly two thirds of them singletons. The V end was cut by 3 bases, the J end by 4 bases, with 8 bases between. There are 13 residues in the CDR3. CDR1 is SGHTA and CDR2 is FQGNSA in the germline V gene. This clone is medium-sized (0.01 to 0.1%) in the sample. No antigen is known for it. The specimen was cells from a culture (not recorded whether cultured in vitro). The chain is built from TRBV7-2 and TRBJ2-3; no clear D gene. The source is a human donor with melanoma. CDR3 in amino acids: CASSFATADTQYF. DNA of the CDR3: TGTGCCAGCAGCTTTGCCACGGCAGATACGCAGTATTTT.